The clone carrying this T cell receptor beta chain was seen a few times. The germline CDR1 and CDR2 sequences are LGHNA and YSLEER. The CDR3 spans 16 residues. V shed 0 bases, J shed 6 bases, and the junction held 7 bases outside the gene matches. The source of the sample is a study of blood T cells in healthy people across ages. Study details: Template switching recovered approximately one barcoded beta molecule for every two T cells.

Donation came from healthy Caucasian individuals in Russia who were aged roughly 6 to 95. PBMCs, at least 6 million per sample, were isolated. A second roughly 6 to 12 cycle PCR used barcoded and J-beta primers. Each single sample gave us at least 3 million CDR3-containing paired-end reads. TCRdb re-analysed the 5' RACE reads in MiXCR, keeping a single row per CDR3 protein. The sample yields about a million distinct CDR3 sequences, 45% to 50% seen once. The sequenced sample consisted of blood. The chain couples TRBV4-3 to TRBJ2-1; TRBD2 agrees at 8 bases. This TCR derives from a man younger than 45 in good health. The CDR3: CASSQDRSLAGNEQFF. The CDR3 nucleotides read TGCGCCAGCAGCCAAGATAGATCCCTAGCGGGCAATGAGCAGTTCTTC.